Listed here are 28 T cell receptor beta chains from one sample, sequenced in a study of post-analysis software for immune sequencing data. Overall study results and limits: Controls showed lower frequencies than patients for several TRBV segments, and TRBV5-6, TRBV5-1 and TRBV20-1 were among these.

Unique molecular identifiers were carried by the TCR beta cDNA libraries. From the PCR reads, TCRdb called clonotypes with MiXCR, one entry per CDR3 protein. The sample includes hundreds of thousands of distinct CDR3 sequences, 25% to 30% of them seen just once. Their antigens remain unidentified. Sequenced: blood. Receptor source: a girl aged 10-17 years with multiple sclerosis.

The sample holds a few counts of this clonotype. The V call is TRBV2, the J call TRBJ1-1; no firm D call. In germline, CDR1 is SNHLY, CDR2 FYNNEI. V was shortened by 2 bases and J by 6 bases, with 10 bases between the two germline ends. The CDR3 loop spans 13 amino acids. CDR3 residues: CASSESSIAEAFF. The CDR3, as DNA: TGTGCCAGCAGTGAATCCTCGATAGCTGAAGCTTTCTTT.

This clonotype was observed once. Germline is not matched at one junction end, which may reflect a read error. The chain is built from TRBV4-1 and TRBJ2-3, with 14 bases fitting TRBD2. The germline CDR1 and CDR2 sequences are MGHRA and YSYEKL. The CDR3 covers 20 residues. CDR3 amino acids: CANSQGTSGSPLPSTDTQYF. The CDR3 DNA follows: TGCGCCAACAGCCAAGGGACTAGCGGGAGTCCCTTACCTAGCACAGATACGCAGTATTTT.

The J gene is TRBJ2-1, the V gene TRBV7-2; the D is unclear. With 7 bases removed from V and 0 bases from J, the gap between germline ends came to 10 bases. CDR3 size: 14 residues. Germline-derived CDR1 and CDR2 are SGHTA and FQGNSA. The CDR3 bases are TGTGCCAGCACCCCCGACCTCTCCTACAATGAGCAGTTCTTC. It translates to CASTPDLSYNEQFF.

This clonotype was recorded a few times. V usage is TRBV4-1 and J usage is TRBJ2-1, with TRBD2 matching 8 bases. V was pared by 1 base and J by 10 bases, with 9 bases of the junction left unmatched. The V gene's germline CDR1 is MGHRA and CDR2 YSYEKL. The CDR3 loop spans 15 amino acids. The CDR3 here is CASSQAPAGVEEQFF. The CDR3 DNA sequence: TGCGCCAGCAGCCAAGCTCCAGCGGGGGTTGAGGAGCAGTTCTTC.

This CDR3 is CASSQGLAGTKTQYF. The CDR3 nucleotides are TGTGCCAGCAGCCAGGGACTAGCGGGGACGAAGACCCAGTACTTC. The rearrangement links TRBV3-1 to TRBJ2-5; 13 nucleotides agree with TRBD2. This CDR3 has 15 amino acids. Germline V gene sequence: CDR1 LGHDT, CDR2 YNNKEL (reference sequence). V shed 3 bases and J 6 bases; nucleotides not matched to a gene: 4.

This chain joins TRBV20-1 and TRBJ2-1; possibly TRBD1 for D (6 bases). This CDR3 is built from 12 residues. The V end was cut by 7 bases, the J end by 8 bases, with 15 bases between. Germline CDR1 DFQATT, CDR2 SNEGSKA (reference sequence). CDR3 in DNA: TGCAGTGTACCAGGGTCAGGGGATGAGCAGTTCTTC. Translated: CSVPGSGDEQFF.

V usage is TRBV20-1 and J usage is TRBJ2-3; a possible D gene is TRBD2 (5 bases). The length of the CDR3 is 16 residues. CDR1 and CDR2 (germline): DFQATT, SNEGSKA (reference sequence). The V end was cut by 3 bases, the J end by 0 bases, with 16 bases between. The CDR3 DNA reads as TGCAGTGCTAGGAAGGTCAGCGGTCCTAGCACAGATACGCAGTATTTT. Protein: CSARKVSGPSTDTQYF.

The gene calls are TRBV28 and TRBJ2-7; TRBD2 aligns across 13 bases. In germline, CDR1 is MDHEN, CDR2 SYDVKM. The CDR3 has 13 residues. With 7 bases clipped from V and 7 bases from J, the junction kept 4 bases outside the gene matches. The CDR3 spells CASKLAGGLEQYF. As DNA, the CDR3 is TGTGCCAGCAAACTAGCGGGGGGGCTAGAGCAGTACTTC.

This clonotype was counted between two and nine times. With a much larger clone just one base away, this may be a read error. The chain employs TRBV6-5 and TRBJ2-3; D call uncertain. Germline V CDR1 and CDR2: MNHEY, SVGAGI. This CDR3 spans 11 amino acids. Between the trimmed V and J ends, which lost 6 bases and 2 bases, there was a span of 3 bases. CDR3 DNA: TGTGCCAGCAGATACACAGATACGCAGTATTTT. This translates into CASRYTDTQYF.

The chain recombines TRBV27 with TRBJ2-5; 7 positions agree with TRBD1. Near its end, the DNA agrees better with TRBJ2-7, so the J call may be wrong. This CDR3 is built from 15 residues. The germline CDR1 and CDR2 sequences are MNHEY and SMNVEV (reference sequence). The CDR3 nucleotides read TGTGCCAGCAGTTTGAGGTCAGGACAGGCCCGCGAGCAGTACTTC. Its translation: CASSLRSGQAREQYF.

This clonotype was seen a few times. The V gene is TRBV5-1, the J gene TRBJ2-5, with a tentative D call TRBD2 (7 bases). The CDR3 contains 14 residues. Germline V gene sequence: CDR1 SGHRS, CDR2 YFSETQ. V lost 1 base and J lost 5, with 12 bases in between. The CDR3 loop reads CASSLRGTTETQYF. The CDR3 DNA reads TGCGCCAGCAGCTTGAGGGGGACTACGGAGACCCAGTACTTC.

This clonotype was observed a handful of times. The chain has TRBV5-1 and TRBJ1-2; 8 bases agree with TRBD1. V gave up 4 bases and J gave up 4 bases; unmatched junction bases: 9. From germline, CDR1 is SGHRS and CDR2 YFSETQ. CDR3 length equals 15 residues. In DNA form, the CDR3 reads TGCGCCAGCAGCCCGGAATCGACAGGGGTCTATGGCTACACCTTC. Translating gives CASSPESTGVYGYTF.

There are a few counts of this clonotype. The rearrangement joins TRBV7-8 to TRBJ2-5; D gene uncertain. The germline V and J ends were trimmed by 5 bases and 2 bases, with 15 bases remaining between them. In germline, CDR1 is SGHVS, CDR2 FQNEAQ. The CDR3 length is 15 residues. The CDR3 reads CASSLRTQIQETQYF. CDR3 nucleotide sequence: TGTGCCAGCAGCCTCCGGACGCAGATACAAGAGACCCAGTACTTC.

This clonotype was seen only a few times. V gene TRBV11-2 combines with J gene TRBJ2-5, with 11 bases lining up with TRBD2. The last part of the DNA fits TRBJ2-7 better; the J call may be wrong. Germline lookup yields CDR1 SGHAT and CDR2 FQNNGV. The CDR3 consists of 14 residues. For the CDR3, the DNA is TGTGCCAGCAATAGGGGACTAGCGGACTACGAGCAGTACTTC. Translation: CASNRGLADYEQYF.

To note about this clonotype: The junction differs from germline at one of its ends, possibly a read error. The chain links TRBV27 to TRBJ1-5, with 7 bases identical to TRBD1. Germline values: CDR1 MNHEY, CDR2 SMNVEV (reference sequence). This CDR3 region has 14 residues. CDR3 in amino acids: CASGLGGAGQPQHF. In DNA form, the CDR3 reads TGTGCCAGCGGTTTAGGGGGCGCGGGTCAGCCCCAGCATTTT.

CDR3 in amino acids: CASSRPGRSNEKLFF. CDR3 DNA sequence: TGTGCCAGCAGCCGCCCGGGACGATCTAATGAAAAACTGTTTTTT. J is TRBJ1-4 and V is TRBV7-9, with TRBD1 as a possible D gene (5 bases). Germline V lookup: CDR1 SEHNR, CDR2 FQNEAQ (reference sequence). The germline V and J ends were trimmed by 5 bases and 3 bases, with 13 bases remaining between them. The CDR3 contains 15 residues. Looking up the rest from reference TRBV7-9 and TRBJ1-4 gives the full variable domain: DTGVSQNPRHKITKRGQNVTFRCDPISEHNRLYWYRQTLGQGPEFLTYFQNEAQLEKSRLLSDRFSAERPKGSFSTLEIQRTEQGDSAMYLCASSRPGRSNEKLFFGSGTQLSVL.

Worth noting for this clonotype: At one of its ends the junction is not consistent with the germline gene, which may arise from a read error. The chain is built from TRBV5-1 and TRBJ1-3; the match to TRBD1 covers 9 bases. CDR1 and CDR2 from the germline V gene are SGHRS and YFSETQ. The CDR3 loop spans 14 amino acids. In DNA, the CDR3 is TGCGCCAGCAGGGACCCGACAGGGGGAAACACCAGATATTTT. Translated: CASRDPTGGNTRYF. The full variable domain, in which reference TRBV5-1 and TRBJ1-3 provide the parts outside the CDR3, is KAGVTQTPRYLIKTRGQQVTLSCSPISGHRSVSWYQQTPGQGLQFLFEYFSETQRNKGNFPGRFSGRQFSNSRSEMNVSTLELGDSALYLCASRDPTGGNTRYFGEGSWLTVV.

This clonotype was seen a single time. The chain uses TRBV4-3 and TRBJ1-5; D gene unclear. This CDR3 is 14 amino acids long. Germline V gene lookup returns CDR1 LGHNA and CDR2 YSLEER. V was trimmed by 1 base and J by 5 bases, leaving 9 bases between them. The CDR3 sequence is CASSQAELYQPQHF. The DNA for the CDR3 is TGCGCCAGCAGCCAAGCGGAATTATATCAGCCCCAGCATTTT.

The chain combines TRBV5-1 with TRBJ2-5; 11 nucleotides agree with TRBD2. The germline V gene encodes CDR1 SGHRS and CDR2 YFSETQ. Germline trimming cut 4 bases from V and 3 bases from J; bases unmatched to any gene: 8. The CDR3 spans 16 residues. CDR3 coding DNA: TGCGCCAGCAGCCCTTTCTCGGGACTAGCGGAAGAGACCCAGTACTTC. It yields the protein CASSPFSGLAEETQYF. Full variable domain (rest looked up from reference TRBV5-1 and TRBJ2-5): KAGVTQTPRYLIKTRGQQVTLSCSPISGHRSVSWYQQTPGQGLQFLFEYFSETQRNKGNFPGRFSGRQFSNSRSEMNVSTLELGDSALYLCASSPFSGLAEETQYFGPGTRLLVL.

The chain employs TRBV4-1 and TRBJ1-4, with D perhaps matching TRBD1 (5 bases). With 4 bases removed from V and 2 bases from J, the gap between germline ends came to 11 bases. The CDR3 has 15 amino acids. CDR1 is MGHRA and CDR2 is YSYEKL in the germline V gene. CDR3 coding DNA: TGCGCCAGCAGCCTTCAGGGTAGCACTAATGAAAAACTGTTTTTT. Its protein is CASSLQGSTNEKLFF.

This clonotype was recorded many times. The chain recombines TRBV29-1 with TRBJ2-1; D call uncertain. CDR3 length: 13 amino acids. CDR1 SQVTM and CDR2 ANQGSEA come from the germline V gene. Deletions cut 3 bases from V and 4 bases from J, with 10 bases between. The CDR3 spells CSVERTRYNEQFF. CDR3 in DNA: TGCAGCGTTGAGCGTACAAGATACAATGAGCAGTTCTTC.

The gene calls are TRBV28 and TRBJ2-7, with 7 bases aligning to TRBD1. This CDR3 has 14 amino acids. Per germline, CDR1 MDHEN and CDR2 SYDVKM. V lost 3 bases and J lost 2; bases outside the gene matches: 4. The CDR3 sequence is CASSFDRDTYEQYF. CDR3 DNA sequence: TGTGCCAGCAGTTTCGACAGGGACACCTACGAGCAGTACTTC.

This clonotype was recorded many times. The rearrangement links TRBV28 to TRBJ2-5; TRBD1 might be the D (6 bases). The germline V gene has CDR1 MDHEN and CDR2 SYDVKM. The V end was cut by 6 bases, the J end by 4 bases, with 12 bases between. This CDR3 is built from 13 residues. CDR3 coding DNA: TGTGCCAGCAGCCTACGGGACATAGAGACCCAGTACTTC. Its protein product is CASSLRDIETQYF. The full variable domain, rest sourced from reference TRBV28 and TRBJ2-5, is DVKVTQSSRYLVKRTGEKVFLECVQDMDHENMFWYRQDPGLGLRLIYFSYDVKMKEKGDIPEGYSVSREKKERFSLILESASTNQTSMYLCASSLRDIETQYFGPGTRLLVL.

V usage is TRBV9 and J usage is TRBJ1-1; D gene ambiguous. The CDR3 consists of 14 residues. The germline gives CDR1 SGDLS, CDR2 YYNGEE. Trimming took 3 bases from V and 5 from J, leaving 14 bases between them. The CDR3 DNA sequence: TGTGCCAGCAGCGGAGTTCGGGAGTATACTGAAGCTTTCTTT. Residues: CASSGVREYTEAFF.

This chain links TRBV20-1 with TRBJ2-7; 7 bases line up with TRBD2. The tail of the sequence fits TRBJ2-4 better, so the J call may be wrong. Germline-derived CDR1 and CDR2 are DFQATT and SNEGSKA (reference sequence). This CDR3 spans 13 amino acids. CDR3 coding DNA: TGCAGTGCTAGCGGGGCGGGGAGGGACATTCAGTACTTC. Translating gives CSASGAGRDIQYF.

J is TRBJ1-2 and V is TRBV9, with D hard to call. Germline assignment: CDR1 SGDLS and CDR2 YYNGEE. Trimming took off 3 bases at V and 8 bases at J, with 20 bases between the two ends. This CDR3 has 15 amino acids. This chain's CDR3 is CASSGKTRLRFGYTF. The CDR3 coding sequence is TGTGCCAGCAGCGGGAAGACAAGACTCAGATTCGGCTACACCTTC.

This clonotype was seen once. The chain has TRBV2 and TRBJ2-1, with TRBD1 identical over 12 bases. The CDR3 loop spans 15 amino acids. Germline V gene data show CDR1 as SNHLY and CDR2 as FYNNEI. V lost 3 bases to trimming and J lost 8 bases; unmatched junction nucleotides: 5. CDR3 in amino acids: CASSEGQGAWYEQFF. The CDR3 region has the DNA TGTGCCAGCAGTGAGGGACAGGGGGCTTGGTATGAGCAGTTCTTC.

This clonotype has a handful of counts. The chain employs TRBV6-5 and TRBJ2-1; D uncertain. The CDR3 sequence is 14 residues long. The ends were cut back, 1 base at V and 4 bases at J, with 8 bases in the middle. Germline V gene sequence: CDR1 MNHEY, CDR2 SVGAGI. The CDR3 protein is CASSYFSQYNEQFF. As DNA, the CDR3 is TGTGCCAGCAGTTACTTCTCACAGTACAATGAGCAGTTCTTC.